A single sample is the source of the 22 T cell receptor beta chains below, sequenced in a study of Ad26.COV2.S vaccination and SARS-CoV-2 variants. Sequencing used immunoSEQ multiplex PCR; TCRdb keeps in-frame clones, though not all of them. The sample consists of fewer than 50,000 clones, approximately 83% of them appearing once. Sequencing was performed on peripheral blood, taken after recovery from COVID-19. The source of these receptors is a human donor who had recovered from COVID-19.

The chain employs TRBV5-8 and TRBJ1-1, with D uncertain. V dropped 4 bases and J dropped 1 base, with 11 bases sitting between them. Germline V gives CDR1 SGHTS, CDR2 YDEGEE. The CDR3 loop spans 14 amino acids. The CDR3 DNA reads as TGTGCCAGCAGCCCGGCAGCCCAGAACACTGAAGCTTTCTTT. Its protein product is CASSPAAQNTEAFF.

This chain connects TRBV24-1 to TRBJ2-1, with a tentative D call TRBD2 (6 bases). Germline CDR1 and CDR2: KGHDR and SFDVKD. Deletions cut 2 bases from V and 10 bases from J, with 17 bases between. CDR3 length equals 15 residues. The CDR3 spells CATSDSSGFALEQFF. The CDR3 DNA reads TGTGCCACCAGTGATTCCAGCGGGTTCGCTTTGGAGCAGTTCTTC.

The rearrangement links TRBV5-1 to TRBJ2-2, with 10 bases that match TRBD2. This CDR3 spans 15 amino acids. With V trimmed by 5 bases and J by 1 base, 2 bases remained unmatched. CDR1 is SGHRS, CDR2 YFSETQ, per germline. CDR3 nucleotide sequence: TGCGCCAGCAGTACTAGCGGGAAGAACACCGGGGAGCTGTTTTTT. It yields the protein CASSTSGKNTGELFF.

The chain joins TRBV19 to TRBJ1-1, with a weak D call TRBD1 (5 bases). Germline V CDR1 and CDR2: LNHDA, SQIVND (reference sequence). The CDR3 covers 13 residues. V was shortened by 3 bases and J by 5 bases, with 10 bases between the two germline ends. DNA for the CDR3: TGTGCCAGTAGTATCCTGGGGGGGACTGAAGCTTTCTTT. It yields the protein CASSILGGTEAFF.

In nucleotides, the CDR3 is TGTGCCAGCAGCCGGCAGCGGGGGGTCCGGGAGACCCAGTACTTC. Translated: CASSRQRGVRETQYF. The rearrangement uses TRBV3-1 (or the pseudogene TRBV3-2) and TRBJ2-5; TRBD2 agrees at 9 bases. Germline CDR1 is LGHDT and CDR2 is YNNKEL (reference sequence). CDR3 length equals 15 residues. Trimming cost V 4 bases and J 5 bases; bases outside gene matches: 8.

The chain joins TRBV12-3 or TRBV12-4 to TRBJ1-3; D is unclear. V dropped 2 bases and J dropped 6 bases, with 8 bases sitting between them. The CDR3 is made up of 13 amino acids. CDR3 coding DNA: TGTGCCAGCAGTTTATCATCTTTAAACACCATATATTTT. This sequence encodes CASSLSSLNTIYF.

The V and J genes are TRBV6-5 and TRBJ2-1; 7 nucleotides agree with TRBD2. The germline V gene has CDR1 MNHEY and CDR2 SVGAGI. V dropped 5 bases and J dropped 3; count of bases not matched to a gene: 7. The CDR3 spans 15 residues. CDR3 DNA: TGTGCCAGCAGTCCGACTAGCAGATACTACAATGAGCAGTTCTTC. It yields the protein CASSPTSRYYNEQFF.

The rearrangement links TRBV19 to TRBJ2-1, with TRBD2 matching over 8 bases. The CDR3 loop spans 12 amino acids. V gave up 3 bases and J gave up 10 bases; unmatched junction bases: 2. The germline V gene encodes CDR1 LNHDA and CDR2 SQIVND (reference sequence). CDR3 nucleotide sequence: TGTGCCAGTAGTATTCTAGCGGGCGAGCAGTTCTTC. Translated, it gives CASSILAGEQFF.

The chain carries TRBV4-1 and TRBJ1-6; D gene uncertain. This CDR3 region has 16 residues. Between the trimmed V and J ends, which lost 0 bases and 6 bases, there was a span of 12 bases. Germline loops: CDR1 MGHRA, CDR2 YSYEKL. The CDR3 DNA is TGCGCCAGCAGCCAAGATTTGGGAACACGTAATTCACCCCTCCACTTT. Translation: CASSQDLGTRNSPLHF.

The chain employs TRBV11-2 and TRBJ1-2; maybe TRBD1 (5 bases). With 5 bases removed from V and 8 bases from J, the gap between germline ends came to 12 bases. This CDR3 has 12 amino acids. Germline CDR1 reads SGHAT; CDR2 reads FQNNGV. CDR3 in amino acids: CASSLMGVGYTF. CDR3 nucleotides: TGTGCCAGCAGCCTCATGGGGGTCGGCTACACCTTC.

The sample holds one count of this clone. V and J are TRBV4-2 and TRBJ2-1, with 8 bases fitting TRBD1. The germline V gene encodes CDR1 LGHNA and CDR2 YNFKEQ. CDR3 length: 14 residues. Trimming at V came to 4 bases and at J to 7 bases, leaving 6 bases not matched to a gene. The CDR3 is CASSLGTGGNEQFF. CDR3 sequence (DNA): TGTGCCAGCAGCCTCGGTACAGGGGGTAATGAGCAGTTCTTC.

The V call is TRBV27, the J call TRBJ1-2; D is undetermined. The CDR3 consists of 13 residues. V was trimmed by 7 bases and J by 0 bases, leaving 9 bases between them. The germline V gene has CDR1 MNHEY and CDR2 SMNVEV (reference sequence). The CDR3 sequence: CASKVRSNYGYTF. CDR3 coding DNA: TGTGCCAGCAAAGTGAGATCTAACTATGGCTACACCTTC.

The chain employs TRBV27 and TRBJ2-7; 7 nucleotides match TRBD1. The germline V gene has CDR1 MNHEY and CDR2 SMNVEV (reference sequence). The CDR3 covers 13 residues. After removal of 4 bases from V and 3 bases from J, the junction contained 3 bases not matched to a gene. Here the CDR3 reads CASSSRDSYEQYF. CDR3 sequence (DNA): TGTGCCAGCAGTTCCCGGGACAGCTACGAGCAGTACTTC.

In this sample, this clone turned up once. The V gene is TRBV21-1, the J gene TRBJ2-7; TRBD1, as called in the table, went unchecked against the DNA. TRBV21-1 is tagged as a pseudogene. The CDR3 is made up of 16 amino acids. CDR3 in DNA: TGTGCCAGCACCCAAGGGAACAGGGTCCCCACCTACGAGCAGTACGTC. Residues: CASTQGNRVPTYEQYV.

The chain employs TRBV5-1 and TRBJ2-5; D may be TRBD2 (6 bases). Per the germline V gene, CDR1 is SGHRS and CDR2 is YFSETQ. CDR3 length equals 17 residues. The V end was cut by 4 bases, the J end by 3 bases, with 22 bases between. The CDR3 region is CASSPMPTVEREETQYF. The CDR3 DNA reads as TGCGCCAGCAGCCCGATGCCGACGGTGGAGCGGGAAGAGACCCAGTACTTC.

The gene calls are TRBV30 and TRBJ1-1; the D gene is possibly TRBD1 (6 bases). With 4 bases removed from V and 3 bases from J, the gap between germline ends came to 12 bases. The CDR3 totals 13 residues. From germline, CDR1 is GTSNPN and CDR2 SVGIG (reference sequence). The CDR3 loop is CAWKNRADTEAFF. DNA of the CDR3: TGTGCCTGGAAAAACAGGGCGGACACTGAAGCTTTCTTT. The complete variable domain, with remaining parts taken from reference TRBV30 and TRBJ1-1, reads SQTIHQWPATLVQPVGSPLSLECTVEGTSNPNLYWYRQAAGRGLQLLFYSVGIGQISSEVPQNLSASRPQDRQFILSSKKLLLSDSGFYLCAWKNRADTEAFFGQGTRLTVV.

The V and J genes are TRBV3-1 (or the pseudogene TRBV3-2) and TRBJ1-6; D is unclear. CDR1 and CDR2 from the germline V gene are LGHDT and YNNKEL (reference sequence). The CDR3 is 16 amino acids. With 1 base removed from V and 4 bases from J, the gap between germline ends came to 11 bases. The DNA for the CDR3 is TGTGCCAGCAGCCAAGGGGAGGGCCCTTATAATTCACCCCTCCACTTT. Protein: CASSQGEGPYNSPLHF.

This clone was seen ten or more times. V is TRBV5-5 and J is TRBJ2-3; D may be TRBD1 (5 bases). The CDR3 has 14 amino acids. With 2 bases removed from V and 7 bases from J, the gap between germline ends came to 14 bases. Germline CDR1 and CDR2: SGHKS and YYEKEE (reference sequence). CDR3 sequence (DNA): TGTGCCAGCAGCTTTGAAGGGGTAGTAAATACGCAGTATTTT. Encoded protein: CASSFEGVVNTQYF.

V usage is TRBV15 and J usage is TRBJ1-1, with D unresolved. Germline assignment: CDR1 LNHNV and CDR2 YYDKDF (reference sequence). This CDR3 is built from 13 residues. Trimming removed 0 bases at V and 8 bases at J, with 10 bases between. The CDR3 spells CATSRDYHLEAFF. CDR3 bases: TGTGCCACCAGCAGAGATTACCACTTAGAAGCTTTCTTT.

This clone was seen more than once but under ten times. The V call is TRBV29-1, the J call TRBJ1-2, with a tentative D call TRBD1 (5 bases). V was shortened by 2 bases and J by 3 bases, with 7 bases between the two germline ends. Germline V CDR1 and CDR2: SQVTM, ANQGSEA. The CDR3 contains 12 residues. This CDR3 reads CSVEPGDYGYTF. The CDR3, as DNA: TGCAGCGTTGAACCGGGGGACTATGGCTACACCTTC.

The genes are TRBV30 and TRBJ2-7, with D perhaps given as TRBD1 or TRBD2 (6 bases each). Germline V gives CDR1 GTSNPN, CDR2 SVGIG (reference sequence). The CDR3 covers 15 residues. Trimming removed 3 bases at V and 2 bases at J, with 17 bases between. The CDR3 nucleotides are TGTGCCTGGAGACCCAAGGGGGGAACGACCTACGAGCAGTACGTC. It specifies CAWRPKGGTTYEQYV.

This clone is a singleton in its sample. The V gene is TRBV5-1, the J gene TRBJ2-3; D uncertain. Germline V gene sequence: CDR1 SGHRS, CDR2 YFSETQ. Trimming took off 0 bases at V and 2 bases at J, with 10 bases between the two ends. The CDR3 loop spans 15 amino acids. Written as DNA, the CDR3 is TGCGCCAGCAGCTTGGCCGAAGTGATCACAGATACGCAGTATTTT. Its protein product is CASSLAEVITDTQYF.